This TCR beta chain was observed in a study of T-cell reconstitution after alpha-beta-depleted transplantation in children. The study's findings and limits: T-cell numbers and diversity one year post-transplant derived largely from freshly generated T cells. Day-60 TCRbeta diversity that was high in some patients was derived from surviving recipient T cells and thymic progenitors. The study reportedly traced alpha-beta T cells about two months after transplant to several hundred expanded graft clones.

The V end lost 5 bases, the J end lost 1 base, and 27 bases lay between the germline ends. Looked up from germline, CDR1 is LNHNV and CDR2 is YYDKDF (reference sequence). The length of the CDR3 is 19 residues. Unique molecular identifiers were incorporated when the TCRbeta library was constructed. A single record per CDR3 protein comes from TCRdb applying MiXCR to the PCR reads. This table holds about 830,000 distinct CDR3 sequences, roughly 15% found once. Comment on this clonotype: Its antigen is not known.

V gene TRBV15 combines with J gene TRBJ2-7; TRBD2 is a possible D gene (6 bases). This specimen consisted of PBMCs, mostly from graft donor cells, obtained 360 days after TCRalphabeta/CD19-depleted stem cell transplant. This TCR derives from a male patient younger than 18 who had a stem cell transplant for acute lymphoblastic leukemia, so the T cells may come from the graft donor. The CDR3 DNA follows: TGTGCCACCAGCGATTCCACAGTCTGGACGGGAGTAAGGTCCTACGAGCAGTACTTC. This gives the protein CATSDSTVWTGVRSYEQYF. The variable domain in full, completed from reference TRBV15 and TRBJ2-7, reads DAMVIQNPRYQVTQFGKPVTLSCSQTLNHNVMYWYQQKSSQAPKLLFHYYDKDFNNEADTPDNFQSRRPNTSFCFLDIRSPGLGDTAMYLCATSDSTVWTGVRSYEQYFGPGTRLTVT.